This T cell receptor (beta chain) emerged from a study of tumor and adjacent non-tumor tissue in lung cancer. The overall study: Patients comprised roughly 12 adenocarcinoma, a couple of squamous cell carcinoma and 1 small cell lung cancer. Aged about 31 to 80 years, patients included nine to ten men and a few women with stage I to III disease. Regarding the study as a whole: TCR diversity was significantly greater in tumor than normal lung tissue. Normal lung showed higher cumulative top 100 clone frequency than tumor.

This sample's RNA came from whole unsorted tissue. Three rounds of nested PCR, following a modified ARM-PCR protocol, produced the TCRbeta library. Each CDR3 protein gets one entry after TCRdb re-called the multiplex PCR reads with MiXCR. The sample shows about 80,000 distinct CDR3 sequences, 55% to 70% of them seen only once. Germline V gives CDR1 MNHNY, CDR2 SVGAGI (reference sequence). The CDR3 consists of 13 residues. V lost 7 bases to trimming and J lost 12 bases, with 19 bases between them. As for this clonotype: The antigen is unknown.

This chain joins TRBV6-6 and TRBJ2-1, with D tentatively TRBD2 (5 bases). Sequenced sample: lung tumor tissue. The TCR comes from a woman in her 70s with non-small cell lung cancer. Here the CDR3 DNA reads TGTGCCAGCACGGACTGGCGACCGGGTGGGCAGTTCTTC. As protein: CASTDWRPGGQFF.